The 13 T cell receptor beta chains in this list originate from one sample, sequenced in a study of identical twins. MiXCR was run by TCRdb on the 5' RACE reads, yielding one entry per CDR3 protein. Here the sample spans some 260,000 distinct CDR3 sequences, around an eighth being singletons. The sequenced sample consisted of memory (CD45RO+) T cells sorted from blood. These TCRs come from a woman aged 18-30 years in good health.

The genes are TRBV5-5 and TRBJ2-5, with D perhaps TRBD2 (7 bases). Germline V CDR1 and CDR2: SGHKS, YYEKEE (reference sequence). The CDR3 spans 14 residues. Trimming cost V 2 bases and J 5 bases, with 13 bases left between them. The CDR3 coding sequence is TGTGCCAGCAGCTTAAGGGGGGGCCTCGAGACCCAGTACTTC. Encoded protein: CASSLRGGLETQYF.

The chain uses TRBV7-9 and TRBJ2-1, with 9 bases lining up with TRBD2. This CDR3 region has 15 residues. After removal of 4 bases from V and 4 bases from J, the junction contained 5 bases not matched to a gene. Germline V gene lookup returns CDR1 SEHNR and CDR2 FQNEAQ (reference sequence). For the CDR3, the DNA is TGTGCCAGCAGCTCACGCGGGGGGGCTTACAATGAGCAGTTCTTC. Translating it yields CASSSRGGAYNEQFF.

Remarks on this clonotype: Germline is not matched at one junction end, which may reflect a read error. The J gene is TRBJ2-1, the V gene TRBV2, with D possibly called TRBD1 or TRBD2 (6 bases each). The CDR3 is made up of 18 amino acids. The germline V gene has CDR1 SNHLY and CDR2 FYNNEI. CDR3 sequence reads: CACSFGLLGGSRGNEQFF. DNA for the CDR3: TGTGCCTGCAGTTTTGGGCTCCTAGGGGGGAGTAGGGGCAATGAGCAGTTCTTC.

The sample holds a few counts of this clonotype. V is TRBV20-1 and J is TRBJ2-1; 7 positions match TRBD2. Germline-derived CDR1 and CDR2 are DFQATT and SNEGSKA (reference sequence). The CDR3 extends over 14 amino acids. V trimming: 5 bases; J trimming: 6 bases; junction bases outside the gene matches: 10. The CDR3 nucleotides read TGCAGTGCTCCGTCAGGACTAGGCAGCAATGAGCAGTTCTTC. It encodes CSAPSGLGSNEQFF.

The CDR3: CASSEWAEDQYF. The CDR3 DNA follows: TGTGCCAGCAGTGAGTGGGCGGAGGACCAGTACTTC. This chain links TRBV2 with TRBJ2-5; D perhaps matches TRBD2 (5 bases). In germline, CDR1 is SNHLY, CDR2 FYNNEI. The CDR3 is 12 amino acids. V gave up 3 bases and J gave up 10 bases, with 12 bases separating them.

The rearrangement links TRBV5-1 to TRBJ1-2; D gene unclear. The V gene's germline CDR1 is SGHRS and CDR2 YFSETQ. V was cut by 2 bases and J by 4 bases, with 15 bases left in between. This CDR3 contains 15 residues. The CDR3 loop reads CASSLTLGYGYGYTF. The CDR3 nucleotides are TGCGCCAGCAGCTTAACTTTAGGCTACGGCTATGGCTACACCTTC.

This clonotype was counted only a few times. The chain combines TRBV20-1 with TRBJ1-2; D not certain. Between the trimmed V and J ends, which lost 6 bases and 6 bases, there was a span of 11 bases. Looked up from germline, CDR1 is DFQATT and CDR2 is SNEGSKA (reference sequence). The CDR3 runs 11 residues. The CDR3 here is CSAVGNDGYTF. The CDR3 bases are TGCAGTGCAGTAGGGAACGATGGCTACACCTTC.

The genes are TRBV9 and TRBJ2-1; 7 bases agree with TRBD1. Trimming cost V 1 base and J 9 bases; bases outside gene matches: 4. The CDR3 sequence is 13 residues long. Germline V gene lookup returns CDR1 SGDLS and CDR2 YYNGEE. CDR3 DNA: TGTGCCAGCAGCGTACCCCACAGGGGTGAGCAGTTCTTC. It is translated as CASSVPHRGEQFF.

The gene calls are TRBV25-1 and TRBJ2-1; 12 bases agree with TRBD2. V trimming: 6 bases; J trimming: 6 bases; junction bases outside the gene matches: 6. The length of the CDR3 is 15 residues. The germline V gene has CDR1 MGHDK and CDR2 SYGVNS. The DNA for the CDR3 is TGTGCCAGCAGAAAGACTAGCGGGAGTGTCAATGAGCAGTTCTTC. It codes for CASRKTSGSVNEQFF.

This chain links TRBV5-1 with TRBJ2-7; TRBD1 might be the D (6 bases). This CDR3 contains 15 residues. V dropped 4 bases and J dropped 6 bases, with 20 bases sitting between them. Germline V gives CDR1 SGHRS, CDR2 YFSETQ. The CDR3, as DNA: TGCGCCAGCAGCGGTTCAGGGGCCTCGTGGGGCGAGCAGTACTTC. Amino acids: CASSGSGASWGEQYF.

This sequence joins TRBV27 and TRBJ1-1; D is undetermined. The CDR3 runs to 12 residues. Germline loops: CDR1 MNHEY, CDR2 SMNVEV (reference sequence). With 5 bases removed from V and 7 bases from J, the gap between germline ends came to 11 bases. The CDR3 sequence is CASSPDGFEAFF. DNA of the CDR3: TGTGCCAGCAGTCCAGACGGATTTGAAGCTTTCTTT.

This rearrangement joins TRBV15 to TRBJ1-4; D not certain. The germline gives CDR1 LNHNV, CDR2 YYDKDF (reference sequence). The V and J ends lost 8 bases and 4 bases respectively, with 14 bases between them. This CDR3 is built from 14 residues. As DNA, the CDR3 is TGTGCCACCGGCTTGAGAGGGTATAATGAAAAACTGTTTTTT. It codes for CATGLRGYNEKLFF.

This clonotype showed up many times. The chain carries TRBV5-1 and TRBJ1-1; D perhaps matches TRBD1 (6 bases). Germline values: CDR1 SGHRS, CDR2 YFSETQ. The length of the CDR3 is 13 residues. Trimming shortened V by 5 bases and J by 1 base, and 9 bases separated the two germline ends. The CDR3 region is CASRKGENTEAFF. The CDR3 nucleotides are TGCGCCAGCAGAAAGGGGGAGAACACTGAAGCTTTCTTT.